Detailed here is one TCR beta chain. There is no known antigen for this receptor. It has no much larger one-base neighbor in the sample; base qualities were not kept. The sample is drawn from a study of vaccination and CD4 T cells after COVID-19 (dated by TCRdb to between 2021 and 2023). For the wider study: Convalescent patients had a positive SARS-CoV-2 result on nasal swab PCR, and of these patients, under ten had mild disease and one had severe disease. Post-COVID blood samples were collected from convalescent patients a median of about 92 days after diagnosis, with a range of about 30 to 170 days. In the convalescent cohort there were six males and four females, among whom were two Hispanic individuals, seven Caucasians, two Asians and one multiracial person. In around 9 COVID-19 convalescent patients and several infection-naive healthy vaccine recipients, researchers compared the spike-specific CD4+ TCR repertoire from before mRNA vaccination with the repertoire from after. Post-vaccine blood samples were taken a median of about 77 days after the second vaccine dose, with a range of 14 to 241 days. Two doses of either the Pfizer-BioNTech BNT162b2 vaccine (n=8) or the Moderna mRNA-1273 vaccine (n=2) were administered to participants. The investigation overall reported the following: The median number of SARS-CoV-2-reactive clonotypes rose from under 25 after infection to a few dozen after vaccination, but the change was not significant. Nearly all vaccine-specific clones in convalescent patients (304 of 307) were mono-reactive for SARS-CoV-2 spike rather than cross-reactive with common cold coronaviruses. In convalescent patients, a median approximately 90% of post-vaccine SARS-CoV-2-reactive clones were detected only after vaccination, suggesting vaccine-specific priming. Only a relatively small number of convalescent patients were included in the study, and early timepoints following natural infection were not analyzed.

There are 17 amino acids in the CDR3, from cysteine to phenylalanine inclusive. The CDR3 DNA has 51 bases and is translated from base 1. According to the germline V gene (reference sequence), CDR1 reads LNHNV and CDR2 reads YYDKDF. Clipping removes 0 bases from V and 4 bases from J, with 8 as the unmatched junction base count. Library preparation was by PCR. Sequencer: Illumina iSeq 100. As for how the authors treated the data: Non-productive sequences were filtered out, and CDR3s that did not start with C, did not end with F or W, or were shorter than 7 amino acids were discarded. CDR3 homology was assessed with Levenshtein distances (stringdist) and unrooted phylogenetic trees (ape) in R version 3.6.1. TCRdb reprocessing: public reads trimmed at Q25 with fastp, clones called with MiXCR, in-frame beta chains kept. Each CDR3 protein appears once, grouped with its most common genes and DNA. In this record, the V and J calls reflect TCRdb's handling and not the investigators' own analysis. In this sample the table shows about 24,000 distinct CDR3 sequences, over 40% of which occur a single time. The leading ten clones occupy about 1% of the sample.

The positive SARS-CoV-2 PCR tests of the convalescent patients were dated from March to December 2020, before the Alpha, Beta and Delta variants emerged in the United States. Ficoll-Paque Plus gradient centrifugation was used to isolate PBMCs from whole blood, and the isolated PBMCs were then either used fresh or cryopreserved at -140C. This clonotype originated in a human donor who had recovered from COVID-19. The chain is assembled from TRBV15 and TRBJ1-5, and 8 bases in between align with TRBD1. The sequences come from CD4+ T cells from blood, collected before SARS-CoV-2 vaccination. The CDR3 protein sequence reads: CATSRDRWTGQNQPQHF. DNA sequence: TGTGCCACCAGCAGAGATCGGTGGACAGGGCAAAATCAGCCCCAGCATTTT. The full variable domain, completed from the reference TRBV15 and TRBJ1-5 proteins outside the CDR3, reads DAMVIQNPRYQVTQFGKPVTLSCSQTLNHNVMYWYQQKSSQAPKLLFHYYDKDFNNEADTPDNFQSRRPNTSFCFLDIRSPGLGDTAMYLCATSRDRWTGQNQPQHFGDGTRLSIL.